These 9 T cell receptor beta chains share one sample of origin, sequenced in a study of OX40 agonist ivuxolimab in advanced cancers. TCRdb's table, derived via immunoSEQ multiplex PCR, lists solely in-frame clones and lacks some. Of about 76,000 clones in the sample, around 84% are singletons; the top ten hold 1.5% to 2%. Source: CD4+ or CD8+ T cells sorted from blood, taken in a trial of the OX40 agonist ivuxolimab. These receptors originate from an adult with an advanced solid tumor such as melanoma, head and neck, liver or kidney cancer.

The chain couples TRBV7-9 to TRBJ2-5; possibly TRBD1 for D (7 bases). The CDR3 is 14 residues long. The V and J ends lost 2 bases and 5 bases respectively, with 12 bases between them. The germline V gene encodes CDR1 SEHNR and CDR2 FQNEAQ (reference sequence). The CDR3 DNA reads as TGTGCCAGCAGCTTACTCCAGGGGGGTGAGACCCAGTACTTC. It specifies CASSLLQGGETQYF. Combining the CDR3 with reference TRBV7-9 and TRBJ2-5 gives the whole variable domain DTGVSQNPRHKITKRGQNVTFRCDPISEHNRLYWYRQTLGQGPEFLTYFQNEAQLEKSRLLSDRFSAERPKGSFSTLEIQRTEQGDSAMYLCASSLLQGGETQYFGPGTRLLVL.

The rearrangement joins TRBV19 to TRBJ1-1, with 8 bases matching TRBD1. This CDR3 comprises 15 residues. Germline assignment: CDR1 LNHDA and CDR2 SQIVND (reference sequence). V lost 3 bases, J lost 8 bases, and 11 bases stayed unmatched. For the CDR3, the DNA is TGTGCCAGTAGTATTCTGGACAGGGCCAAGGGAGAAGCTTTCTTT. As protein: CASSILDRAKGEAFF.

The rearrangement uses TRBV27 and TRBJ1-1; unclear D gene. This CDR3 spans 13 amino acids. Germline V gives CDR1 MNHEY, CDR2 SMNVEV (reference sequence). The V end lost 8 bases, the J end lost 3 bases, and 13 bases lay between the germline ends. The CDR3 DNA reads TGTGCCAGCGGGAAGTCCGTGGACACTGAAGCTTTCTTT. Protein: CASGKSVDTEAFF.

V is TRBV25-1 and J is TRBJ2-1, with 8 bases lining up with TRBD1. Trimming took 2 bases from V and 8 from J; bases not matched to a gene: 8. CDR3 length equals 15 residues. Germline V gene sequence: CDR1 MGHDK, CDR2 SYGVNS. In nucleotides, the CDR3 is TGTGCCAGCAGTGAACGACAGGGGCTAGATTATGAGCAGTTCTTC. Encoded protein: CASSERQGLDYEQFF. The variable domain in full, completed from reference TRBV25-1 and TRBJ2-1, reads EADIYQTPRYLVIGTGKKITLECSQTMGHDKMYWYQQDPGMELHLIHYSYGVNSTEKGDLSSESTVSRIRTEHFPLTLESARPSHTSQYLCASSERQGLDYEQFFGPGTRLTVL.

This chain connects TRBV9 to TRBJ2-1; D may match TRBD1 or TRBD2 (6 bases each). The germline V gene has CDR1 SGDLS and CDR2 YYNGEE. This CDR3 has 12 amino acids. The V and J ends lost 3 bases and 7 bases respectively, with 8 bases between them. CDR3 nucleotide sequence: TGTGCCAGCAGCGAGGGGGGTAATGAGCAGTTCTTC. Translating gives CASSEGGNEQFF.

This rearrangement joins TRBV14 to TRBJ2-7; no definite D call. The CDR3 contains 15 residues. V shed 4 bases and J shed 0 bases, with 13 bases lying between them. Germline loops: CDR1 SGHDN, CDR2 FVKESK. CDR3 nucleotides: TGTGCCAGCAGCCGAGAGACACGTAGCTCCTACGAGCAGTACTTC. Translated: CASSRETRSSYEQYF. The entire variable domain, with the rest obtained from reference TRBV14 and TRBJ2-7, is as follows: EAGVTQFPSHSVIEKGQTVTLRCDPISGHDNLYWYRRVMGKEIKFLLHFVKESKQDESGMPNNRFLAERTGGTYSTLKVQPAELEDSGVYFCASSRETRSSYEQYFGPGTRLTVT.

J is TRBJ2-4 and V is TRBV2, with TRBD1 matching over 7 bases. The CDR3 spans 19 residues. The ends lost 3 bases at V and 0 bases at J; junction bases unmatched: 14. Germline CDR1 is SNHLY and CDR2 is FYNNEI. DNA of the CDR3: TGTGCCAGCAGTGATTGGGCAGGGGACAGCCTTGAAGCCAAAAACATTCAGTACTTC. As protein: CASSDWAGDSLEAKNIQYF.

In this sample, this clone turned up once. The chain is built from TRBV5-1 and TRBJ1-4, with a tentative D call TRBD1 (5 bases). From germline, CDR1 is SGHRS and CDR2 YFSETQ. There are 16 residues in the CDR3. The ends were cut back, 3 bases at V and 6 bases at J, with 18 bases in the middle. The CDR3, as DNA: TGCGCCAGCAGCTGGACTCTCGGTGGGGGGGATGAAAAACTGTTTTTT. This encodes CASSWTLGGGDEKLFF.

The rearrangement links TRBV5-1 to TRBJ2-1, with a weak D call TRBD1 (5 bases). CDR1 is SGHRS and CDR2 is YFSETQ in the germline V gene. V was pared by 5 bases and J by 9 bases, with 21 bases between. This CDR3 region has 15 residues. The DNA for the CDR3 is TGCGCCAGCAGGATTACTCCGGACACCTCGGGTGAGCAGTTCTTC. Translation gives CASRITPDTSGEQFF.